The next 29 T cell receptor beta chains were all read from a single sample in a study of human T cells and chemical hapten exposure. Described time point: pre-sensitization, week 0. Sample treatment: therapeutic diphenylcyclopropenone sensitization with weekly scalp DPC. One entry per CDR3 protein, called by TCRdb with MiXCR from the RACE reads. The sample shows tens of thousands of distinct CDR3 sequences, more than 8% of them seen only once. The material was whole blood, obtained in connection with sensitization to the hapten diphenylcyclopropenone (DPC). The receptor set was obtained from a man aged 35 to 55 with alopecia areata. Some clones in this sample may be carry-over from other donors' samples.

This clonotype was found many times. The gene calls are TRBV9 and TRBJ2-2; D ambiguous. The CDR3 has 13 residues. The V and J ends lost 4 bases and 8 bases respectively, with 12 bases between them. The germline V gene has CDR1 SGDLS and CDR2 YYNGEE. This chain's CDR3 is CASSKAPEGELFF. In DNA form, the CDR3 reads TGTGCCAGCAGCAAGGCCCCTGAGGGGGAGCTGTTTTTT.

In this sample, this clonotype turned up many times. V usage is TRBV6-2 or TRBV6-3 and J usage is TRBJ2-7; 8 positions match TRBD1. The J segment lost 0 bases and the V segment lost 2 bases, leaving 3 bases of the junction unmatched. Germline CDR1 reads MNHEY; CDR2 reads SVGEGT. This CDR3 is 15 amino acids long. The CDR3 loop is CASSYGTGASYEQYF. The CDR3 DNA sequence: TGTGCCAGCAGTTACGGGACAGGAGCCTCCTACGAGCAGTACTTC.

The sample holds a few counts of this clonotype. This chain links TRBV7-9 with TRBJ1-4; the D gene is possibly TRBD1 (5 bases). Germline CDR1 and CDR2: SEHNR and FQNEAQ (reference sequence). V lost 2 bases to trimming and J lost 8 bases, with 12 bases between them. This CDR3 has 14 residues. The chain's CDR3 is CASSLPGPGEKLFF. As DNA, the CDR3 is TGTGCCAGCAGCTTACCGGGGCCGGGAGAAAAACTGTTTTTT.

For this clonotype: A much larger clone lies one base from this, so it may be a read error. The rearrangement links TRBV30 to TRBJ2-7; D remains ambiguous. CDR3 length equals 12 residues. CDR1 and CDR2 from the germline V gene are GTSNPN and SVGIG (reference sequence). The ends were cut back, 2 bases at V and 6 bases at J, with 11 bases in the middle. The CDR3 DNA is TGTGCCTGGAGTCGTAGAATGGTCGAGCAGTACTTC. Translation: CAWSRRMVEQYF.

This clonotype has only a few counts. The gene calls are TRBV30 and TRBJ2-3; TRBD2 matches at 8 bases. CDR1 and CDR2 (germline): GTSNPN, SVGIG (reference sequence). The CDR3 loop spans 16 amino acids. V trimming: 4 bases; J trimming: 1 base; junction bases outside the gene matches: 10. CDR3 in amino acids: CAWTPGRGGRTDTQYF. Written as DNA, the CDR3 is TGTGCCTGGACCCCCGGGAGGGGAGGTCGCACAGATACGCAGTATTTT.

CDR3 nucleotides: TGTGCCAGCAGCTCACTAGCGGGAGATGGCACAGATACGCAGTATTTT. This translates into CASSSLAGDGTDTQYF. V usage is TRBV7-9 and J usage is TRBJ2-3, with TRBD2 matching 11 bases. J was trimmed by 1 base and V by 4 bases; bases with no gene match: 4. CDR1 is SEHNR, CDR2 FQNEAQ, per germline (reference sequence). The CDR3 loop spans 16 amino acids.

This clonotype was recorded many times. V is TRBV19 and J is TRBJ2-1; possible D gene TRBD2, 5 bases. V lost 2 bases and J 6 bases, leaving 11 bases between the germline ends. The CDR3 is made up of 14 amino acids. Per the germline V gene, CDR1 is LNHDA and CDR2 is SQIVND (reference sequence). The CDR3 bases are TGTGCCAGTAGTATATGGGAGACTACCAATGAGCAGTTCTTC. It encodes CASSIWETTNEQFF.

This clonotype was recorded many times. The genes are TRBV6-1 and TRBJ1-1; D perhaps matches TRBD1 (5 bases). The germline CDR1 and CDR2 sequences are MNHNS and SASEGT. The CDR3 is 13 residues long. Trimming stripped 11 bases from V and 7 bases from J, with 20 bases between. This CDR3 reads CAVVRVGENEAFF. Here the CDR3 DNA reads TGTGCCGTGGTCAGGGTTGGGGAGAATGAAGCTTTCTTT.

This rearrangement joins TRBV28 to TRBJ2-2, with D perhaps matching TRBD2 (6 bases). The length of the CDR3 is 17 residues. Germline assignment: CDR1 MDHEN and CDR2 SYDVKM. V was trimmed by 6 bases and J by 0 bases, leaving 17 bases between them. Here the CDR3 reads CASRRDSLRANTGELFF. The CDR3 DNA reads as TGTGCCAGCAGAAGGGACTCGCTTAGGGCGAACACCGGGGAGCTGTTTTTT.

This clonotype was detected a few times. The J gene is TRBJ1-2, the V gene TRBV28; 9 bases align to TRBD1. The CDR3 length is 19 residues. The V segment lost 7 bases and the J segment 4 bases; nucleotides outside the gene matches: 22. Germline values: CDR1 MDHEN, CDR2 SYDVKM. This CDR3 reads CASTGTGIFTPRVPYGYTF. The CDR3 nucleotides are TGTGCCAGCACAGGGACAGGGATCTTTACGCCTCGGGTACCCTATGGCTACACCTTC.

V is TRBV28 and J is TRBJ2-7; 7 nucleotides agree with TRBD1. Trimming cost V 7 bases and J 3 bases; bases outside gene matches: 9. The CDR3 has 14 residues. Per the germline V gene, CDR1 is MDHEN and CDR2 is SYDVKM. CDR3 nucleotides: TGTGCCAGCACCCCGACAGGGAGTAACTACGAGCAGTACTTC. The encoded protein is CASTPTGSNYEQYF. Full variable domain (missing parts from reference TRBV28 and TRBJ2-7): DVKVTQSSRYLVKRTGEKVFLECVQDMDHENMFWYRQDPGLGLRLIYFSYDVKMKEKGDIPEGYSVSREKKERFSLILESASTNQTSMYLCASTPTGSNYEQYFGPGTRLTVT.

The table lists this clonotype with many counts. The rearrangement uses TRBV11-2 and TRBJ2-1; 8 bases match TRBD2. Trimming at V came to 5 bases and at J to 2 bases, leaving 5 bases not matched to a gene. Germline V gives CDR1 SGHAT, CDR2 FQNNGV. The CDR3 extends over 15 amino acids. This CDR3 is CASSRIAGTYNEQFF. CDR3 DNA sequence: TGTGCCAGCAGCCGCATAGCGGGGACCTACAATGAGCAGTTCTTC.

This clonotype was detected only a few times. This rearrangement joins TRBV18 to TRBJ2-7, with 13 bases aligning to TRBD2. Trimming took 0 bases from V and 5 from J; bases not matched to a gene: 16. The CDR3 sequence is 20 residues long. In germline, CDR1 is KGHSH, CDR2 LQKENI. CDR3 nucleotides: TGTGCCAGCTCACCACCAGCTCGACTAGCGGGAGGCCCGCCTCGCCACGAGCAGTACTTC. This gives the protein CASSPPARLAGGPPRHEQYF. The variable domain in full, with the rest retrieved from reference TRBV18 and TRBJ2-7, is NAGVMQNPRHLVRRRGQEARLRCSPMKGHSHVYWYRQLPEEGLKFMVYLQKENIIDESGMPKERFSAEFPKEGPSILRIQQVVRGDSAAYFCASSPPARLAGGPPRHEQYFGPGTRLTVT.

In its sample, this clonotype was seen many times. V gene TRBV14 combines with J gene TRBJ1-1, with D hard to call. The V gene lost 1 base and the J gene lost 5 bases, with 11 bases spanning the gap. CDR3 length equals 14 residues. Germline V gene lookup returns CDR1 SGHDN and CDR2 FVKESK. The CDR3 is CASSQVRGRTEAFF. The CDR3 region has the DNA TGTGCCAGCAGCCAAGTGCGTGGACGGACTGAAGCTTTCTTT. Complete variable domain (other parts from reference TRBV14 and TRBJ1-1): EAGVTQFPSHSVIEKGQTVTLRCDPISGHDNLYWYRRVMGKEIKFLLHFVKESKQDESGMPNNRFLAERTGGTYSTLKVQPAELEDSGVYFCASSQVRGRTEAFFGQGTRLTVV.

This chain links TRBV11-2 with TRBJ1-2, with TRBD1 matching 9 bases. The CDR3 is 14 amino acids. Germline CDR1 SGHAT, CDR2 FQNNGV. Trimming took 6 bases from V and 2 from J; bases not matched to a gene: 4. The CDR3 DNA reads as TGTGCCAGCAGGTCCGACAGGGGGAACTATGGCTACACCTTC. This sequence encodes CASRSDRGNYGYTF. The full variable domain, completed using reference TRBV11-2 and TRBJ1-2, is EAGVAQSPRYKIIEKRQSVAFWCNPISGHATLYWYQQILGQGPKLLIQFQNNGVVDDSQLPKDRFSAERLKGVDSTLKIQPAKLEDSAVYLCASRSDRGNYGYTFGSGTRLTVV.

This clonotype was counted between two and nine times. This sequence joins TRBV27 and TRBJ2-1, with a tentative D call TRBD2 (6 bases). Germline V lookup: CDR1 MNHEY, CDR2 SMNVEV (reference sequence). This CDR3 is built from 15 residues. V gave up 2 bases and J gave up 4 bases, with 12 bases separating them. The CDR3, as DNA: TGTGCCAGCAGTTTAGAACTAGCAACATACAATGAGCAGTTCTTC. Its protein product is CASSLELATYNEQFF.

This clonotype was seen many times. J is TRBJ2-7 and V is TRBV4-1, with D unclear. Germline V gene lookup returns CDR1 MGHRA and CDR2 YSYEKL. This CDR3 is built from 14 residues. Deletions cut 0 bases from V and 3 bases from J, with 9 bases between. The CDR3 region is CASSQEQEYYEQYF. The CDR3 region has the DNA TGCGCCAGCAGCCAAGAGCAGGAATACTACGAGCAGTACTTC.

V gene TRBV10-3 combines with J gene TRBJ2-4; D gene unclear. This CDR3 is built from 13 residues. The germline V gene has CDR1 ENHRY and CDR2 SYGVKD. V lost 6 bases and J 5 bases, leaving 11 bases between the germline ends. The CDR3 loop is CAIRSTQENIQYF. As DNA, the CDR3 is TGTGCCATCAGATCGACGCAGGAAAACATTCAGTACTTC.

This clonotype has at least ten counts. CDR3 sequence: CASSENAATDTQYF. CDR3 nucleotides: TGTGCCAGCAGTGAAAATGCGGCCACAGATACGCAGTATTTT. The rearrangement joins TRBV6-1 to TRBJ2-3; no clear D gene. From germline, CDR1 is MNHNS and CDR2 SASEGT. Trimming removed 2 bases from V and 2 bases from J, with 8 bases in between. The CDR3 is made up of 14 amino acids.

The rearrangement joins TRBV6-1 to TRBJ2-7, with TRBD1 identical over 11 bases. Trimming at V came to 2 bases and at J to 4 bases, leaving 7 bases not matched to a gene. This CDR3 is built from 16 residues. The V gene's germline CDR1 is MNHNS and CDR2 SASEGT. The CDR3 DNA sequence: TGTGCCAGCAGTGAATCTCGGACAGGGGGCAGATACGAGCAGTACTTC. Protein sequence: CASSESRTGGRYEQYF.

This clonotype occurred many times. This sequence joins TRBV20-1 and TRBJ2-5, with 11 bases lining up with TRBD2. Germline loops: CDR1 DFQATT, CDR2 SNEGSKA (reference sequence). This CDR3 spans 17 amino acids. The V gene end was trimmed by 6 bases and the J gene end by 2 bases; junction bases not matched to a gene: 14. The CDR3 bases are TGCAGTGCCACGAATAGCGGGAGGGGAATTGAACAAGAGACCCAGTACTTC. Translating it yields CSATNSGRGIEQETQYF.

The genes are TRBV29-1 and TRBJ2-7; D not resolved. The germline V gene encodes CDR1 SQVTM and CDR2 ANQGSEA. The V end was cut by 1 base, the J end by 2 bases, with 18 bases between. The CDR3 is made up of 16 amino acids. CDR3 in amino acids: CSVEGTAPGRTYEQYF. Written as DNA, the CDR3 is TGCAGCGTTGAAGGGACGGCGCCAGGCCGCACCTACGAGCAGTACTTC.

Ten or more counts support this clonotype. This chain joins TRBV28 and TRBJ1-1, with no clear D. The CDR3 sequence is 11 residues long. Germline values: CDR1 MDHEN, CDR2 SYDVKM. V was shortened by 3 bases and J by 6 bases, with 5 bases between the two germline ends. The CDR3 sequence is CASSLRAEAFF. CDR3 sequence (DNA): TGTGCCAGCAGTTTGAGGGCTGAAGCTTTCTTT.

In its sample, this clonotype was seen a few times. The gene calls are TRBV12-3 or TRBV12-4 and TRBJ2-3; tentative D call: TRBD2 (5 bases). The CDR3 is made up of 15 amino acids. V lost 2 bases, J lost 3 bases, and 12 bases lay in between. The CDR3 protein is CASSLLPLVTDTQYF. In DNA, the CDR3 is TGTGCCAGCAGTTTACTGCCACTAGTTACAGATACGCAGTATTTT.

This clonotype was recorded a few times. The V gene is TRBV28, the J gene TRBJ1-1, with D possibly TRBD1 on 6 matching bases. The ends were cut back, 6 bases at V and 1 base at J, with 12 bases in the middle. The germline V gene has CDR1 MDHEN and CDR2 SYDVKM. This CDR3 is 14 amino acids long. The CDR3 loop reads CASRNGGANTEAFF. Written as DNA, the CDR3 is TGTGCCAGCAGGAACGGGGGGGCGAACACTGAAGCTTTCTTT.

This clonotype appeared a few times. V usage is TRBV2 and J usage is TRBJ1-1; a weak D match, TRBD1 (6 bases). The CDR3 is made up of 13 amino acids. Trimming removed 7 bases at V and 0 bases at J, with 9 bases between. Germline-derived CDR1 and CDR2 are SNHLY and FYNNEI. CDR3 loop: CASKGEMNTEAFF. The DNA for the CDR3 is TGTGCCAGCAAGGGGGAGATGAACACTGAAGCTTTCTTT.

This clonotype turned up a few times. The gene calls are TRBV9 and TRBJ2-2; D gene unclear. This CDR3 spans 14 amino acids. V lost 2 bases, J lost 2 bases, and 7 bases lay in between. The germline CDR1 and CDR2 sequences are SGDLS and YYNGEE. The DNA for the CDR3 is TGTGCCAGCAGCGTGACACCTAACACCGGGGAGCTGTTTTTT. Translated, it gives CASSVTPNTGELFF.

The rearrangement links TRBV7-9 to TRBJ2-7, with 9 positions matching TRBD2. Germline CDR1 is SEHNR and CDR2 is FQNEAQ (reference sequence). This CDR3 has 15 residues. J gave up 4 bases and V 1 base, and 5 bases lay outside the gene matches. CDR3 sequence: CASSLERGARYEQYF. The CDR3 bases are TGTGCCAGCAGCTTAGAGCGGGGGGCGCGGTACGAGCAGTACTTC.

This clonotype has at least ten counts. V usage is TRBV2 and J usage is TRBJ2-7; D may be TRBD2 (6 bases). The germline CDR1 and CDR2 sequences are SNHLY and FYNNEI. The V gene lost 5 bases and the J gene lost 2 bases, with 10 bases spanning the gap. CDR3 length: 13 amino acids. For the CDR3, the DNA is TGTGCCAGCAGTAAGGGACTGACCTACGAGCAGTACTTC. Translated, it gives CASSKGLTYEQYF. The full variable domain, rest sourced from reference TRBV2 and TRBJ2-7, is EPEVTQTPSHQVTQMGQEVILRCVPISNHLYFYWYRQILGQKVEFLVSFYNNEISEKSEIFDDQFSVERPDGSNFTLKIRSTKLEDSAMYFCASSKGLTYEQYFGPGTRLTVT.